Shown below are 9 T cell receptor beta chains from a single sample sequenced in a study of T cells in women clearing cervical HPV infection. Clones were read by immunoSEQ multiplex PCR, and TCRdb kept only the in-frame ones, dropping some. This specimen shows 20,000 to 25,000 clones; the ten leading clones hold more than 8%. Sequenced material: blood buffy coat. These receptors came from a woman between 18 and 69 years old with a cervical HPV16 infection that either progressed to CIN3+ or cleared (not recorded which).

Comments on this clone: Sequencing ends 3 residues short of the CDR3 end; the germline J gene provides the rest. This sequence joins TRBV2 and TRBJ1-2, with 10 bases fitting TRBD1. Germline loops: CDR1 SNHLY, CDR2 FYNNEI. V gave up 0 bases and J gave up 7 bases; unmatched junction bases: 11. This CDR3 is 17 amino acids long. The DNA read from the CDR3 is TGTGCCAGCAGTGAAGCGCTTTTAGGACAGGGGGTTTTTGGC. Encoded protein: CASSEALLGQGVFG. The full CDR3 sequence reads CASSEALLGQGVFGYTF. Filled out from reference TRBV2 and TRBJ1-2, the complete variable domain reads EPEVTQTPSHQVTQMGQEVILRCVPISNHLYFYWYRQILGQKVEFLVSFYNNEISEKSEIFDDQFSVERPDGSNFTLKIRSTKLEDSAMYFCASSEALLGQGVFGYTFGSGTRLTVV.

The sequenced CDR3 bases are TGCGCCAGCAGCCAAGATGCTAGTTGGGGGGAACTCTACGAG. Its translation: CASSQDASWGELYE. In full, the CDR3 is CASSQDASWGELYEQYF. The chain is built from TRBV4-1 and TRBJ2-7; tentatively, D is TRBD2 (6 bases). Sequencing ends 3 residues short of the CDR3 end; the germline J gene provides the rest. The CDR3 contains 17 residues. The germline CDR1 and CDR2 sequences are MGHRA and YSYEKL. Trimming shortened V by 0 bases and J by 3 bases, and 18 bases separated the two germline ends.

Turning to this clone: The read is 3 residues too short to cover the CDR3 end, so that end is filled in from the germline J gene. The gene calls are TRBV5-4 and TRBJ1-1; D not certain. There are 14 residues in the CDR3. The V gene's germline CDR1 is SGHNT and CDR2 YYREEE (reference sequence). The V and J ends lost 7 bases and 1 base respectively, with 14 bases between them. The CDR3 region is CASRMDLGNTEAFF. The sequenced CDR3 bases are TGTGCCAGCCGAATGGATCTAGGGAACACTGAA. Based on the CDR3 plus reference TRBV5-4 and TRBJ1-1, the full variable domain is ETGVTQSPTHLIKTRGQQVTLRCSSQSGHNTVSWYQQALGQGPQFIFQYYREEENGRGNFPPRFSGLQFPNYSSELNVNALELDDSALYLCASRMDLGNTEAFFGQGTRLTVV.

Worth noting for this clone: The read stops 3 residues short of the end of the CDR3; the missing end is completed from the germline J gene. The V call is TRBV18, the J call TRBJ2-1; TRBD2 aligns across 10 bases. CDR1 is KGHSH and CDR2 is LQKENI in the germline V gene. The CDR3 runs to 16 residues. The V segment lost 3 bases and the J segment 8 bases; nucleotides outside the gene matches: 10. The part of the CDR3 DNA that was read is TGTGCCAGCTCACCCAAAAGCGGGGGGGCCGGGTATGAG. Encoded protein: CASSPKSGGAGYE. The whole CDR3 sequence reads CASSPKSGGAGYEQFF.

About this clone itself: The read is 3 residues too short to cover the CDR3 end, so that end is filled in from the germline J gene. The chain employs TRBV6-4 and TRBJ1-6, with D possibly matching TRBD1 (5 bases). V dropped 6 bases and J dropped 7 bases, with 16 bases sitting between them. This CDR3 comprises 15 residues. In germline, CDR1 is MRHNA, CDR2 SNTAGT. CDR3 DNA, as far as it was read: TGTGCCAGCAGCCCGGGAGGGGCCGGCAATTCACCC. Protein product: CASSPGGAGNSP. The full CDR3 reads CASSPGGAGNSPLHF.

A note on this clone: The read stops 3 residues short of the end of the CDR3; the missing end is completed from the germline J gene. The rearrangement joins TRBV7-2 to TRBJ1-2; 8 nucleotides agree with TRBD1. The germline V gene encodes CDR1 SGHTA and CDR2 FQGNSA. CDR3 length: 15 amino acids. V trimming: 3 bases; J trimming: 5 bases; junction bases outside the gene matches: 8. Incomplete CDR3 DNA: TGTGCCAGCAGCTTTGCGACGAGACAGGGGTATGGC. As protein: CASSFATRQGYG. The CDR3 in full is CASSFATRQGYGYTF.

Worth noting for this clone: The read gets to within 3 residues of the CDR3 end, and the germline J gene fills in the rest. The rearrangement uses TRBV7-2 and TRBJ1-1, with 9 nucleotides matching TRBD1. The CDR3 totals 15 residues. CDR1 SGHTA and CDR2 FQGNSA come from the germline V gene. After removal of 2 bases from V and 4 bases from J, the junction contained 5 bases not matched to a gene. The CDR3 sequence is CASSLWGQGSTEAFF. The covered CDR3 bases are TGTGCCAGCAGCTTATGGGGACAGGGTAGCACTGAA.

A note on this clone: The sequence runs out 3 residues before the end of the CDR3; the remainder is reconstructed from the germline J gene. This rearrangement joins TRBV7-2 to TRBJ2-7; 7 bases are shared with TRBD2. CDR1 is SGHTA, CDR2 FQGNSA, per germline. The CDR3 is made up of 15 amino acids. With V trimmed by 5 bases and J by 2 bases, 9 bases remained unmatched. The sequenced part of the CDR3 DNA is TGTGCCAGCAGCCCCAACGGCGGGGGTCCCTACGAG. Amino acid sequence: CASSPNGGGPYE. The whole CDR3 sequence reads CASSPNGGGPYEQYF.

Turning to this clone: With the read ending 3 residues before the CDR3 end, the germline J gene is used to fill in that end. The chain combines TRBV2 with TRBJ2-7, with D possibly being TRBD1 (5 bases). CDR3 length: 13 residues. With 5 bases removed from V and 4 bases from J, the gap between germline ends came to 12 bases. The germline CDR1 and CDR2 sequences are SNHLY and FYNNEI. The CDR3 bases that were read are TGTGCCAGCAGTTCTCAGGGATGGTACGAG. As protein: CASSSQGWYE. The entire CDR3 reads CASSSQGWYEQYF.